Following are 22 T cell receptor beta chains from one sample sequenced in a study of blood T cell repertoires in COVID-19. Only in-frame clones appear in the TCRdb table, and some are missing; sequencing was by immunoSEQ multiplex PCR. The sample carries about 83,000 clones, about 82% recorded once. Sequenced material: peripheral blood. The receptors come from a man in his fifties with active COVID-19.

This rearrangement joins TRBV28 to TRBJ1-2; perhaps TRBD1 as D (5 bases). The germline V and J ends were trimmed by 4 bases and 4 bases, with 13 bases remaining between them. CDR1 is MDHEN, CDR2 SYDVKM, per germline. The CDR3 has 14 residues. The CDR3 protein is CASSYPLGGYGYTF. The CDR3 DNA is TGTGCCAGCAGTTACCCCCTGGGGGGCTATGGCTACACCTTC.

This chain joins TRBV7-9 and TRBJ1-1; D gene unclear. Germline values: CDR1 SEHNR, CDR2 FQNEAQ (reference sequence). V shed 2 bases and J shed 2 bases, with 12 bases lying between them. The CDR3 extends over 15 amino acids. The CDR3, as DNA: TGTGCCAGCAGCTTAACGGGGATTAGCAACACTGAAGCTTTCTTT. Protein: CASSLTGISNTEAFF.

This clone was found a few times. The V and J genes are TRBV5-1 and TRBJ2-3; 8 positions match TRBD1. The CDR3 is made up of 15 amino acids. The germline V gene has CDR1 SGHRS and CDR2 YFSETQ. The V and J ends lost 4 bases and 2 bases, in that order; junction bases with no gene match: 6. CDR3 sequence reads: CASSPSGGNTDTQYF. The CDR3 nucleotides are TGCGCCAGCAGCCCGTCAGGGGGCAACACAGATACGCAGTATTTT.

V usage is TRBV7-9 and J usage is TRBJ2-5; D perhaps matches TRBD2 (6 bases). This CDR3 comprises 14 residues. The germline gives CDR1 SEHNR, CDR2 FQNEAQ (reference sequence). V was pared by 0 bases and J by 4 bases, with 9 bases between. CDR3 nucleotide sequence: TGTGCCAGCAGCTTAGCCGGGACTGGAGAGACCCAGTACTTC. This sequence encodes CASSLAGTGETQYF. Combining the CDR3 with reference TRBV7-9 and TRBJ2-5 gives the whole variable domain DTGVSQNPRHKITKRGQNVTFRCDPISEHNRLYWYRQTLGQGPEFLTYFQNEAQLEKSRLLSDRFSAERPKGSFSTLEIQRTEQGDSAMYLCASSLAGTGETQYFGPGTRLLVL.

In DNA, the CDR3 is TGCGCCAGCAGCTTGGAAGGGACAGCTAATCAGCCCCAGCATTTT. Translation gives CASSLEGTANQPQHF. The chain has TRBV5-1 and TRBJ1-5; 7 nucleotides align to TRBD1. Germline V gives CDR1 SGHRS, CDR2 YFSETQ. V lost 0 bases and J lost 4; bases outside the gene matches: 4. This CDR3 has 15 amino acids.

The chain joins TRBV19 to TRBJ1-1; a weak D match, TRBD1 (5 bases). CDR3 length: 14 residues. Trimming stripped 4 bases from V and 1 base from J, with 10 bases between. The germline CDR1 and CDR2 sequences are LNHDA and SQIVND (reference sequence). The CDR3 DNA reads TGTGCCAGTAGTACCGGACAACCGAACACTGAAGCTTTCTTT. This codes for CASSTGQPNTEAFF.

J is TRBJ2-1 and V is TRBV6-5; 9 bases fit TRBD1. CDR3 length: 15 amino acids. Germline loops: CDR1 MNHEY, CDR2 SVGAGI. V lost 6 bases to trimming and J lost 5 bases; unmatched junction nucleotides: 8. The CDR3 reads CASRPGTGWDNEQFF. CDR3 coding DNA: TGTGCCAGCAGGCCAGGGACAGGGTGGGACAATGAGCAGTTCTTC.

V and J are TRBV7-9 and TRBJ2-1; D possibly corresponds to TRBD1 (5 bases). The CDR3 runs to 17 residues. Germline-derived CDR1 and CDR2 are SEHNR and FQNEAQ (reference sequence). Trimming shortened V by 1 base and J by 2 bases, and 15 bases separated the two germline ends. This CDR3 is CASSLGGARPTYNEQFF. The CDR3 bases are TGTGCCAGCAGCTTAGGTGGGGCTAGGCCAACCTACAATGAGCAGTTCTTC.

The V call is TRBV4-1, the J call TRBJ2-1, with TRBD2 matching 7 bases. The ends lost 2 bases at V and 2 bases at J; junction bases unmatched: 3. The CDR3 loop spans 15 amino acids. Germline V gives CDR1 MGHRA, CDR2 YSYEKL. The CDR3 loop is CASSQRTSAYNEQFF. The DNA for the CDR3 is TGCGCCAGCAGCCAAAGGACTAGTGCCTACAATGAGCAGTTCTTC.

The chain uses TRBV7-2 and TRBJ2-3; 7 bases match TRBD2. Trimming at V came to 10 bases and at J to 5 bases, leaving 6 bases not matched to a gene. CDR1 and CDR2 (germline): SGHTA, FQGNSA. The CDR3 length is 12 residues. The chain's CDR3 is CAIKLARDTQYF. The CDR3, as DNA: TGTGCCATTAAACTAGCGAGAGATACGCAGTATTTT.

In this sample, this clone turned up a few times. The CDR3 reads CATTTLGGKANTIYF. The DNA of the CDR3 is TGTGCCACCACGACCTTGGGAGGGAAGGCCAACACCATATATTTT. This chain joins TRBV19 and TRBJ1-3; D is unresolved. CDR1 is LNHDA, CDR2 SQIVND, per germline (reference sequence). V lost 10 bases, J lost 7 bases, and 23 bases lay in between. The CDR3 is 15 amino acids.

This clone was detected once. The rearrangement links TRBV5-1 to TRBJ1-4, with D possibly matching TRBD1 (6 bases). This CDR3 spans 15 amino acids. V lost 4 bases, J lost 2 bases, and 12 bases lay in between. Germline V gene data show CDR1 as SGHRS and CDR2 as YFSETQ. The CDR3 reads CASSGYTGTNEKLFF. The CDR3 DNA sequence: TGCGCCAGCAGCGGGTACACAGGGACTAATGAAAAACTGTTTTTT.

The chain is built from TRBV3-1 (or the pseudogene TRBV3-2) and TRBJ2-1; weak D call: TRBD2 (5 bases). There are 14 residues in the CDR3. Germline CDR1 reads LGHDT; CDR2 reads YNNKEL (reference sequence). Deletions cut 1 base from V and 9 bases from J, with 13 bases between. The CDR3 bases are TGTGCCAGCAGCCAAGGGACTTACGCAAGTGAGCAGTTCTTC. Translated, it gives CASSQGTYASEQFF.

This clone was picked up a small number of times. The rearrangement links TRBV19 to TRBJ2-1, with TRBD2 matching 12 bases. Germline V CDR1 and CDR2: LNHDA, SQIVND (reference sequence). J lost 12 bases, V lost 5 bases, and 5 bases had no gene match. The CDR3 length is 13 residues. CDR3 sequence reads: CASSSGLAGPQFF. CDR3 bases: TGTGCCAGTAGTTCGGGACTAGCGGGTCCGCAGTTCTTC.

The chain links TRBV19 to TRBJ2-2; 10 positions agree with TRBD2. CDR1 is LNHDA, CDR2 SQIVND, per germline (reference sequence). The CDR3 has 19 residues. The trim removed 4 bases at V and 6 bases at J, leaving 17 bases unmatched. The CDR3 region is CASSNQGRMLAGAPGELFF. The DNA for the CDR3 is TGTGCCAGTAGTAATCAAGGCAGGATGCTAGCGGGAGCCCCCGGGGAGCTGTTTTTT.

In its sample, this clone was seen once. A junction end diverges from the germline sequence, so it may reflect a read error. The chain is built from TRBV19 and TRBJ2-2, with unresolved D. Germline V gene data show CDR1 as LNHDA and CDR2 as SQIVND (reference sequence). The CDR3 is 14 residues long. Written as DNA, the CDR3 is TGTGCCAGTAGTGTAGACACGAACACCGGGGAGCTGTTTTTT. This codes for CASSVDTNTGELFF.

The chain recombines TRBV21-1 with TRBJ1-2. TRBV21-1 is shown as a pseudogene. The CDR3 sequence is 17 residues long. CDR3 amino acids: CASSKEEIDPANYGYTF. The DNA for the CDR3 is TGTGCCAGCAGCAAAGAGGAGATAGACCCTGCTAACTATGGCTACACCTTC.

V is TRBV29-1 and J is TRBJ1-1; D call uncertain. CDR1 and CDR2 (germline): SQVTM, ANQGSEA. The CDR3 consists of 12 residues. V lost 6 bases and J lost 0, with 8 bases in between. The DNA of the CDR3 is TGCAGCGTGAGGAATATGAACACTGAAGCTTTCTTT. Its protein is CSVRNMNTEAFF.

This clone occurred a few times. The CDR3 DNA follows: TGTGCCCCATACATTGGGCAGTACAATCAGCCCCAGCATTTT. Translating it yields CAPYIGQYNQPQHF. The chain has TRBV6-5 and TRBJ1-5; D unclear. With 11 bases removed from V and 3 bases from J, the gap between germline ends came to 17 bases. CDR1 is MNHEY, CDR2 SVGAGI, per germline. The CDR3 is 14 residues long.

This clone was found a few times. The genes are TRBV5-1 and TRBJ2-7, with TRBD2 matching over 8 bases. J was trimmed by 5 bases and V by 1 base; bases with no gene match: 8. The CDR3 is 15 residues long. The germline gives CDR1 SGHRS, CDR2 YFSETQ. The CDR3 loop reads CASSLSRLALDEQYF. For the CDR3, the DNA is TGCGCCAGCAGCTTGTCGCGACTAGCGCTCGACGAGCAGTACTTC.

The rearrangement links TRBV7-8 to TRBJ2-7; D is uncertain. Germline CDR1 reads SGHVS; CDR2 reads FQNEAQ. The CDR3 is made up of 13 amino acids. The germline V and J ends were trimmed by 5 bases and 6 bases, with 14 bases remaining between them. The CDR3 is CASSTQYRGEQYF. The CDR3 coding sequence is TGTGCCAGCAGCACGCAGTACCGAGGCGAGCAGTACTTC.

The V call is TRBV6-1, the J call TRBJ2-3, with 8 bases identical to TRBD2. Germline lookup yields CDR1 MNHNS and CDR2 SASEGT. J gave up 4 bases and V 3 bases, and 9 bases lay outside the gene matches. CDR3 length: 16 amino acids. In DNA, the CDR3 is TGTGCCAGCAGTGATCGTCGACGGGAGGGCGCAGATACGCAGTATTTT. Encoded protein: CASSDRRREGADTQYF.